This T cell receptor beta chain was identified in a study of T cell changes during pregnancy in multiple sclerosis (dated 2019 in TCRdb). Study-wide context: In women with multiple sclerosis, the researchers looked at how the T cell repertoire shifted as pregnancy progressed.

The method behind the library was the immunoSEQ multiplex PCR assay. Held by TCRdb, this immuneACCESS table contains in-frame sequences only and omits some clones. Under half of the omission traces to an unresolved V gene where checked; the cause of the rest is unknown. The sample table records about 70,000 clones; 90% to 95% of these occur just once. The ten largest account for 2.1% of the sample. Here V drops 5 bases and J drops 2 bases, and the junction holds 5 bases not matched to any gene. The CDR3 runs 15 amino acids, cysteine and phenylalanine included. CDR3 DNA only is kept here, 45 bases in frame from base 1. The CDR1 and CDR2 encoded by the germline V gene are SGHTA and FQGTGA. Points on this clone: It lacks a known antigen. Per-base quality was not reported, and no clone a single base away is much larger than it.

This TCR came from a female donor in good health, enrolled as a control in a pregnancy study. The chain is assembled from TRBV7-3 and TRBJ2-3; TRBD2 aligns with 9 central bases. Sequences were derived from peripheral blood, sampled in the second trimester of pregnancy. The nucleotide sequence is given as TGTGCCAGCAGCCCCTCTAGCGGGGCCACAGATACGCAGTATTTT. It translates as CASSPSSGATDTQYF.